In its sample, the clone carrying this TCR beta chain was seen once. In the original processing: Nucleated cell number was recorded as an estimate derived from reference gene primer amplification. Clones were sequenced by immunoSEQ multiplex PCR, and TCRdb holds only the in-frame ones, with some missing. The DNA was the basis for D and trimming; V, J and clone size are from that table. The sample includes approximately 150,000 clones, 70% to 85% of them seen just once. This record belongs to a study of blood T cell repertoires in COVID-19. Looking at the study overall: PBMCs, B-cell-depleted T cells, or T cells were the source of the cDNA or gDNA that made up the material.

CDR3 length: 15 residues. Germline V lookup: CDR1 SGHDN, CDR2 FVKESK. Trimming removed 2 bases from V and 5 bases from J; junction bases left unmatched: 5. The chain employs TRBV14 and TRBJ1-4; 7 nucleotides agree with TRBD1. This TCR was recovered from a man in his fifties or sixties who had recovered from COVID-19. The sequenced material came from PBMCs or T cells enriched from blood (not recorded which). CDR3 sequence reads: CASSQRQGVNEKLFF. The CDR3 nucleotides are TGTGCCAGCAGCCAACGACAGGGCGTGAATGAAAAACTGTTTTTT.